Described below is a single T cell receptor (beta chain) sequence and its context. The data were obtained in a study of control samples from healthy donors and cancer patients. The method was immunoSEQ multiplex PCR; TCRdb's version includes in-frame clones alone and lacks a portion of them. The repertoire holds some 80,000 clones, with around 92% as singletons. The V gene's germline CDR1 is MNHNY and CDR2 SVGAGI (reference sequence). This CDR3 is built from 16 residues. V was pared by 5 bases and J by 5 bases, with 9 bases of the junction left unmatched. The chain joins TRBV6-6 to TRBJ2-2; 9 positions agree with TRBD2. This receptor was identified in a man in his fifties in good health. The sequenced material came from blood. The DNA of the CDR3 is TGTGCCAGCAGTCGAATAACTAGCGGGTGGACCGGGGAGCTGTTTTTT. It yields the protein CASSRITSGWTGELFF.